This T cell receptor (beta chain) is from a study of blood T cell repertoires in COVID-19. Germline assignment: CDR1 MGHDK and CDR2 SYGVNS. CDR3 size: 15 residues. Trimming took 0 bases from V and 4 from J, leaving 10 bases between them. Recovery among Cohort 3 donors was established by two negative PCRs, clearance, or symptom resolution. Data came from immunoSEQ multiplex PCR; TCRdb stores just in-frame clones and leaves some out. The profile shows 250,000 to 400,000 clones, 89% of them singletons. The sequenced sample consisted of PBMCs or T cells enriched from blood (not recorded which). This sequence originates from a man between 60 and 75 years old who had recovered from COVID-19. This sequence joins TRBV25-1 and TRBJ1-5, with unresolved D. The chain's CDR3 is CASSEYEQHNQPQHF. The CDR3 coding sequence is TGTGCCAGCAGTGAATATGAACAGCATAATCAGCCCCAGCATTTT.